The next 6 T cell receptor beta chains were all read from a single sample in a study of blood T cell repertoires in COVID-19. Repertoires were generated with immunoSEQ multiplex PCR, while TCRdb's copy carries only in-frame clones and drops some. The table includes a few hundred thousand clones, 80% to 90% detected once. The specimen was peripheral blood. Receptors originate from a woman of 80 years or more with active or convalescent COVID-19.

Only one count was recorded for this clone. The V call is TRBV2, the J call TRBJ1-6; no reliable D call. V shed 3 bases and J shed 9 bases, with 9 bases lying between them. The germline CDR1 and CDR2 sequences are SNHLY and FYNNEI. The CDR3 spans 13 residues. As DNA, the CDR3 is TGTGCCAGCAGTGAGAGGGAGGGTTCACCCCTCCACTTT. Amino acid sequence: CASSEREGSPLHF.

This rearrangement joins TRBV19 to TRBJ2-7, with 10 nucleotides matching TRBD2. The CDR3 has 14 residues. Germline lookup yields CDR1 LNHDA and CDR2 SQIVND (reference sequence). V was pared by 6 bases and J by 5 bases, with 7 bases of the junction left unmatched. Written as DNA, the CDR3 is TGTGCCAGTAGGTCTAGCGGGAGCCCCCACGAGCAGTACTTC. The encoded protein is CASRSSGSPHEQYF.

V is TRBV19 and J is TRBJ1-2; D is ambiguous. V gave up 3 bases and J gave up 0 bases, with 8 bases separating them. Germline V gives CDR1 LNHDA, CDR2 SQIVND (reference sequence). The CDR3 loop spans 14 amino acids. The CDR3 is CASSIGGSNYGYTF. The DNA for the CDR3 is TGTGCCAGTAGTATCGGCGGCTCTAACTATGGCTACACCTTC.

The V gene is TRBV7-3, the J gene TRBJ2-5; D is uncertain. Trimming cost V 1 base and J 5 bases, with 8 bases left between them. Germline CDR1 reads SGHTA; CDR2 reads FQGTGA. The CDR3 totals 13 residues. CDR3 nucleotides: TGTGCCAGCAGCTTAAATAGCTTTGAGACCCAGTACTTC. This sequence encodes CASSLNSFETQYF.

A single count supports this clone. J is TRBJ1-2 and V is TRBV6-6; D is possibly TRBD1 (6 bases). V shed 6 bases and J shed 0 bases, with 14 bases lying between them. The CDR3 contains 15 residues. Germline V CDR1 and CDR2: MNHNY, SVGAGI (reference sequence). The CDR3 nucleotides read TGTGCCAGCAGCCACAGGACAGAGCCTAACTATGGCTACACCTTC. This translates into CASSHRTEPNYGYTF.

The chain links TRBV5-1 to TRBJ1-4; D is unresolved. The CDR3 is 16 residues long. Per the germline V gene, CDR1 is SGHRS and CDR2 is YFSETQ. Deletions cut 3 bases from V and 4 bases from J, with 16 bases between. The CDR3 bases are TGCGCCAGCAGCTCCAACCCTAGGACTAATAATGAAAAACTGTTTTTT. Protein: CASSSNPRTNNEKLFF.